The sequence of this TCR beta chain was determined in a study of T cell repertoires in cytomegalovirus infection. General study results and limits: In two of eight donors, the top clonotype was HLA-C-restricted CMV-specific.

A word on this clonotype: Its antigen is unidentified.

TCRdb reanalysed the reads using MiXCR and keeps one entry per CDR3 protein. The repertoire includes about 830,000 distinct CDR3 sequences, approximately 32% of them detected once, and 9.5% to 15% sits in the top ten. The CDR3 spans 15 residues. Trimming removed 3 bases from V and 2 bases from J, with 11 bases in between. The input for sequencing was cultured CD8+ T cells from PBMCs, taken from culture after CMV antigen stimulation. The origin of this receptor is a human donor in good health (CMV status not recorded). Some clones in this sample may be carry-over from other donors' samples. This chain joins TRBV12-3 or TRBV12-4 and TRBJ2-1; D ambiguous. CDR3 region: CASSFRAETYNEQFF. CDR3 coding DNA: TGTGCCAGCAGTTTCCGGGCAGAAACCTACAATGAGCAGTTCTTC.